The entry that follows covers one TCR beta chain sequence. V was cut by 1 base and J by 12 bases, with 10 bases left in between. Germline V gives CDR1 SGHTA, CDR2 FQGNSA. The CDR3 sequence is 12 residues long. This entry comes from a study of OX40 agonist ivuxolimab in advanced cancers. The overall study: Each patient was given ivuxolimab into a vein every 2 weeks, at 0.01 to 10 mg/kg.

Using immunoSEQ multiplex PCR, the repertoire was profiled, and TCRdb retains in-frame clones only, with some absent. The profile shows tens of thousands of clones, 75% to 85% of them singletons. This TCR was recovered from an adult with an advanced solid tumor such as melanoma, head and neck, liver or kidney cancer. The specimen comprised CD4+ or CD8+ T cells sorted from blood, sampled in a trial of the OX40 agonist ivuxolimab. The chain links TRBV7-2 to TRBJ2-1, with D hard to call. DNA of the CDR3: TGTGCCAGCAGCTTAGTCGTGGGCTTGCAGTTCTTC. It specifies CASSLVVGLQFF.